The sequence of this TCR beta chain was determined in a study of siplizumab effects on memory and regulatory T cells. The assay was immunoSEQ multiplex PCR, and TCRdb's table has in-frame clones only and misses some. The sample gives about 110,000 clones, more than 90% of which show up once; 1% to 1.5% is in the top ten. The material sequenced was CD4+ T cells sorted from blood. This TCR derives from a human donor in good health.

For the CDR3, the DNA is TGTGCCAGCAGCTTTTGGCCCCGAGGGGTTGGCGAGCAGTACTTC. It specifies CASSFWPRGVGEQYF. The chain is built from TRBV5-5 and TRBJ2-7; either TRBD1 or TRBD2 may fit D (5 bases each). Looked up from germline, CDR1 is SGHKS and CDR2 is YYEKEE (reference sequence). V lost 2 bases to trimming and J lost 6 bases, with 18 bases between them. This CDR3 is built from 15 residues.